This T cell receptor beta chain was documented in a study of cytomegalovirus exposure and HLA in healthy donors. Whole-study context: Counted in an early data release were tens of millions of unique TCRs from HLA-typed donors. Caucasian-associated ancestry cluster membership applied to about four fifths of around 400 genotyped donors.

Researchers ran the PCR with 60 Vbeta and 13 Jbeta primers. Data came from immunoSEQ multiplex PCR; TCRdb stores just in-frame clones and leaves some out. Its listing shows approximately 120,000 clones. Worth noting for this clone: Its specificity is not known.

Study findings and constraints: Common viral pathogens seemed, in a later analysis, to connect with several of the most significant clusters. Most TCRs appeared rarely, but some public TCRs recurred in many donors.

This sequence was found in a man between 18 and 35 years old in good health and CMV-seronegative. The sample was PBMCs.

The CDR3 spells CASSSSRFYGESYEQYF. In DNA, the CDR3 is TGTGCCAGCAGCTCTAGTAGATTCTATGGGGAGAGCTACGAGCAGTACTTC. This rearrangement joins TRBV9 to TRBJ2-7; possible D gene TRBD2, 5 bases. V lost 4 bases and J lost 3, with 23 bases in between. Per germline, CDR1 SGDLS and CDR2 YYNGEE. The CDR3 runs to 17 residues.